Reported below is one T cell receptor beta chain. The data were obtained in a study of blood T cell repertoires in COVID-19. Whole-study context: The samples span acute and convalescent COVID-19 from the United States, Italy and Spain. PBMCs, B-cell-depleted T cells, or T cells were the source of the cDNA or gDNA that made up the material.

As processed by the authors: Using reference gene primer amplification, nucleated cell counts were estimated. The repertoire was sequenced with immunoSEQ multiplex PCR; TCRdb's copy has only in-frame clones and lacks some. For V, J and clone size, that table is used; D and trimming come from the DNA. The table records tens of thousands of clones, about three quarters of them present only once. Germline V gene sequence: CDR1 GTSNPN, CDR2 SVGIG (reference sequence). The CDR3 loop spans 13 amino acids. V lost 3 bases and J lost 2, with 10 bases in between. Sequenced material: peripheral blood. The rearrangement links TRBV30 to TRBJ1-1; the D is unclear. The origin of this receptor is a human donor in a cohort sampled during active COVID-19. The CDR3 loop reads CAWSGRLNTEAFF. DNA for the CDR3: TGTGCCTGGAGCGGGAGACTCAACACTGAAGCTTTCTTT.